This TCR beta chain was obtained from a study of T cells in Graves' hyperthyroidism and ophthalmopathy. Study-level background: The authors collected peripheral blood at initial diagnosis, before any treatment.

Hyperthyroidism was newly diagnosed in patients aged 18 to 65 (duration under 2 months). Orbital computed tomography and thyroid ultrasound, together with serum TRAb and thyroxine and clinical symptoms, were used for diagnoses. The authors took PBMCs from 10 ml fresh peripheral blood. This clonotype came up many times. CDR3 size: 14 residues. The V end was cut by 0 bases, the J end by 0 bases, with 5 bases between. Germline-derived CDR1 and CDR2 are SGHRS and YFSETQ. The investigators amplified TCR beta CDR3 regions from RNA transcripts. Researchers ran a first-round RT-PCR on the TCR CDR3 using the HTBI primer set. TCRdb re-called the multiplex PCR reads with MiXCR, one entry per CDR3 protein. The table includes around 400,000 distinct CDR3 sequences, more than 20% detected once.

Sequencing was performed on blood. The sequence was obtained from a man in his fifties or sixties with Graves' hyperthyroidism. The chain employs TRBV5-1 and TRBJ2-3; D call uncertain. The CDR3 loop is CASSLGRSTDTQYF. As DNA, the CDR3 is TGCGCCAGCAGCTTGGGTCGGAGCACAGATACGCAGTATTTT.